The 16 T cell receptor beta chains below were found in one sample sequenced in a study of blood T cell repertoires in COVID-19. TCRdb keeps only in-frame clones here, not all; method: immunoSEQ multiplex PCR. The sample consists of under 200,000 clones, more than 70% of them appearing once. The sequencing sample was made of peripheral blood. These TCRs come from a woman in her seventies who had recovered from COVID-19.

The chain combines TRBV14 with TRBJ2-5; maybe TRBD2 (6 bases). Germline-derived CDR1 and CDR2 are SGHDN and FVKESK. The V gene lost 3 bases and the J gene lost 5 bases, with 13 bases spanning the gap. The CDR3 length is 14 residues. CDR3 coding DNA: TGTGCCAGCAGCCAGGACTACCGGCGGGAGACCCAGTACTTC. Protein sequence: CASSQDYRRETQYF.

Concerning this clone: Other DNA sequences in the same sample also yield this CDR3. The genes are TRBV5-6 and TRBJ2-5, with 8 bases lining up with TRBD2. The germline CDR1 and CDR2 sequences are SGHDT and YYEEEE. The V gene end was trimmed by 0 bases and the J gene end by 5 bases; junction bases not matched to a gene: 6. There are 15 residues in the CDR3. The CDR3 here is CASSLVASGRETQYF. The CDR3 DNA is TGTGCCAGCAGCTTGGTGGCTAGCGGGCGGGAGACCCAGTACTTC.

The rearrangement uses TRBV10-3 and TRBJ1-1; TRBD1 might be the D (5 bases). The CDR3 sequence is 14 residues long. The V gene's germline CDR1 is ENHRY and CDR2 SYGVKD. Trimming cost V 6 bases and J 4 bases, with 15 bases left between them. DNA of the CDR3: TGTGCCATCAGCCAGGGAAAGGGGTCCACTGAAGCTTTCTTT. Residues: CAISQGKGSTEAFF.

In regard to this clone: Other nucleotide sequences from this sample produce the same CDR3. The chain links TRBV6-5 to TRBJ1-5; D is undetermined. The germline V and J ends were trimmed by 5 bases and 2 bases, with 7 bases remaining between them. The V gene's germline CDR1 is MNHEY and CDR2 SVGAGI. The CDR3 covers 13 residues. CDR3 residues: CASSPRGNQPQHF. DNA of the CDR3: TGTGCCAGCAGTCCCCGGGGCAATCAGCCCCAGCATTTT.

The DNA of the CDR3 is TGTGCCAGCTCACCAGTGCGTGAAAAACTGTTTTTT. Translated, it gives CASSPVREKLFF. The rearrangement uses TRBV18 and TRBJ1-4; D unclear. The germline CDR1 and CDR2 sequences are KGHSH and LQKENI. This CDR3 contains 12 residues. Trimming took off 2 bases at V and 7 bases at J, with 5 bases between the two ends.

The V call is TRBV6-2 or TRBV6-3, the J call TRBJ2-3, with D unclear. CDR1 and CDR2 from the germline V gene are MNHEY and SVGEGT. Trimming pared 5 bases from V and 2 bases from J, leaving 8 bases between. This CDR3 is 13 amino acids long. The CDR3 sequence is CASSGPNTDTQYF. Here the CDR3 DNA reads TGTGCCAGCAGTGGGCCGAACACAGATACGCAGTATTTT.

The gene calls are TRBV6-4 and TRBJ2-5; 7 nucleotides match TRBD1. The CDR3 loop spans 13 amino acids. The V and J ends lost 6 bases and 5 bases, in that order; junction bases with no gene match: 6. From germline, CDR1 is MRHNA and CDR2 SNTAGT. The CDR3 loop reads CASSREQGETQYF. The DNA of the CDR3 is TGTGCCAGCAGCCGGGAACAGGGGGAGACCCAGTACTTC.

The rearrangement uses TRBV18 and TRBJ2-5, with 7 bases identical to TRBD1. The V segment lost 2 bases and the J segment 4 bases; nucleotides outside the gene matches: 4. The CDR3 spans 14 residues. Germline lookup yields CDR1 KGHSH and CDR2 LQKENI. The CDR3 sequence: CASSPNRGGETQYF. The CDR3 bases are TGTGCCAGCTCACCAAACAGGGGCGGAGAGACCCAGTACTTC.

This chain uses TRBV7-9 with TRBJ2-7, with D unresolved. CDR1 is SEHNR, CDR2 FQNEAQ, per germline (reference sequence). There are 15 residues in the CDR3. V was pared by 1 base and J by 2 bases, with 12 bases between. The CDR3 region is CASSLGFAEPYEQYF. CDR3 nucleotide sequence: TGTGCCAGCAGCTTAGGTTTTGCGGAACCCTACGAGCAGTACTTC.

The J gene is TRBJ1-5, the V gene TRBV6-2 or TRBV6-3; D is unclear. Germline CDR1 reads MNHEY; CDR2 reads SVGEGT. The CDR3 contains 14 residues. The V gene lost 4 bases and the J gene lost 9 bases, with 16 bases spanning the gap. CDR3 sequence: CASSSDRVGWPQHF. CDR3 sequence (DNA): TGTGCCAGCAGTTCCGACCGGGTTGGGTGGCCCCAGCATTTT.

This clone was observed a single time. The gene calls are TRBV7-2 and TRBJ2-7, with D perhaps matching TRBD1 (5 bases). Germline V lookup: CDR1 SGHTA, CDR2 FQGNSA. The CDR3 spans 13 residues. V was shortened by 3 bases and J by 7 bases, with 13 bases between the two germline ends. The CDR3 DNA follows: TGTGCCAGCAGCTTCTCCAGGGTAGGGGAGCAGTACTTC. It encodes CASSFSRVGEQYF.

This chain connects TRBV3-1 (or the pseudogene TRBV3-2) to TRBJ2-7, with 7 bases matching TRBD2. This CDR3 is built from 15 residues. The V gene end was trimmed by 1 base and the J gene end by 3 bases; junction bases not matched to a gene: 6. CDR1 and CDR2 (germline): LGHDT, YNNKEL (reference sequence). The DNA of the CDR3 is TGTGCCAGCAGCCAAGTTTGGGAGGGCCGCTACGAGCAGTACTTC. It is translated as CASSQVWEGRYEQYF.

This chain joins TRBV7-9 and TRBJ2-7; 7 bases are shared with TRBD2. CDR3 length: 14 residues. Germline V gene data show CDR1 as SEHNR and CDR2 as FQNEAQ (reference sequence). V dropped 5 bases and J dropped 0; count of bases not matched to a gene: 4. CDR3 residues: CASSPREDSYEQYF. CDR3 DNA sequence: TGTGCCAGCAGCCCCCGGGAGGACTCCTACGAGCAGTACTTC.

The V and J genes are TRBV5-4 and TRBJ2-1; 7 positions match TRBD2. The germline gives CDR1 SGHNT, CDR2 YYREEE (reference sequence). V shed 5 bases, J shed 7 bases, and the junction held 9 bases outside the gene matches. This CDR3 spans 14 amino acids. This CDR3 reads CASSREGPGNEQFF. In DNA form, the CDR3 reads TGTGCCAGCAGTAGGGAGGGCCCTGGGAATGAGCAGTTCTTC.

CDR3 DNA sequence: TGTGCCAGCTCACCCCGCCGGGCTGACAGGGCGGGCGGAGAGACCCAGTACTTC. Translated, it gives CASSPRRADRAGGETQYF. V is TRBV18 and J is TRBJ2-5, with 7 bases that match TRBD1. Germline CDR1 is KGHSH and CDR2 is LQKENI. The CDR3 has 18 amino acids. The V and J ends lost 3 bases and 4 bases, in that order; junction bases with no gene match: 17.

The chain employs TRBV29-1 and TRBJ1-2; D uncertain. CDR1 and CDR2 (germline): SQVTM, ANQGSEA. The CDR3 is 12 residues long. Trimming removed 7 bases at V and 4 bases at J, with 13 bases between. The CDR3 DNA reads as TGCAGCGGGGGTGGCGGAATCTATGGCTACACCTTC. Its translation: CSGGGGIYGYTF.